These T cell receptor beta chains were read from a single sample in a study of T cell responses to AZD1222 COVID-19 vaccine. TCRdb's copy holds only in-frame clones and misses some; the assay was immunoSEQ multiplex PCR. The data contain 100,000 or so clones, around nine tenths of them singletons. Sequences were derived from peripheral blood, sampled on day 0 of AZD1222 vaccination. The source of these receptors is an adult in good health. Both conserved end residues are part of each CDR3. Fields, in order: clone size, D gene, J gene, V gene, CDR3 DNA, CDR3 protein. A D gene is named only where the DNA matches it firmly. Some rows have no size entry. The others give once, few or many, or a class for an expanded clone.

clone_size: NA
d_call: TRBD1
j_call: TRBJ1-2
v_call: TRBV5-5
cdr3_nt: TGTGCCAGCAGCGCTAGAGGACAGGGGGGTTATGGCTACACCTTC
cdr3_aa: CASSARGQGGYGYTF

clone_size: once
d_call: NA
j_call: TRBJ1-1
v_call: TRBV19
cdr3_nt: TGTGCCAGTAGTATATACGGCTATCGTAGCACTGAAGCTTTCTTT
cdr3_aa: CASSIYGYRSTEAFF

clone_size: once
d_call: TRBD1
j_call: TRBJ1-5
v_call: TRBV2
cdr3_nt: TGTGCCAGCAGTGAAGCCTTAGGGGGCGGCCAGCCCCAGCATTTT
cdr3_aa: CASSEALGGGQPQHF

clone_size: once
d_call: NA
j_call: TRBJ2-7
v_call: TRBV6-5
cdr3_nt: TGTGCCAGCCGGGACAATTTCTACGAGCAGTACTTC
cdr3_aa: CASRDNFYEQYF

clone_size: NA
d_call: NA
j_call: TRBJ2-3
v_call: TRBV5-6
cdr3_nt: TGTGCCAGCAGCTACTACACAGATACGCAGTATTTT
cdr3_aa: CASSYYTDTQYF

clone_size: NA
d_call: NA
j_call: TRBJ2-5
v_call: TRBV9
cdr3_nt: TGTGCCAGCAGCGTAGGGGCTGGCGGCACTGGAGAGACCCAGTACTTC
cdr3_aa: CASSVGAGGTGETQYF

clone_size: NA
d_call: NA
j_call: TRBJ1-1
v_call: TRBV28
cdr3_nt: TGTGCCAGCAGTGCAGGGCCCGAAGCTTTCTTT
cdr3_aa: CASSAGPEAFF

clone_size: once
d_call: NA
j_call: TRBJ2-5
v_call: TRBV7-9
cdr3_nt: TGTGCCAGCAGCTTAGTAGCGGAGACCCAGTACTTC
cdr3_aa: CASSLVAETQYF

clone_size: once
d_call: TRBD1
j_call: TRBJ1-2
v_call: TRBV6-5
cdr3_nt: TGTGCCAGCACCTACGGCGGGACAGGGACGAATGGCTACACCTTC
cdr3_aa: CASTYGGTGTNGYTF

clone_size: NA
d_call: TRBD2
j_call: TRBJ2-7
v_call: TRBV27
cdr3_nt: TGTGCCAGCTTCTCCCAGGCGGGAGGGCCCCACGAGCAGTACTTC
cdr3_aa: CASFSQAGGPHEQYF

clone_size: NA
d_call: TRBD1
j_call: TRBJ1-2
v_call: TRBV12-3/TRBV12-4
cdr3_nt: TGTGCCAGCAGTTTTGCCAGGGGGGATGGCTACACCTTC
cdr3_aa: CASSFARGDGYTF

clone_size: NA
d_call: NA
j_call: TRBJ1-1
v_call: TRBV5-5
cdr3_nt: TGTGCCAGCAGCCTCACGGCTGAAGCTTTCTTT
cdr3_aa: CASSLTAEAFF

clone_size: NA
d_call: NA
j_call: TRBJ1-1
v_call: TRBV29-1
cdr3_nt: TGCAGCGGTGTTAGCACTGAAGCTTTCTTT
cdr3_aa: CSGVSTEAFF

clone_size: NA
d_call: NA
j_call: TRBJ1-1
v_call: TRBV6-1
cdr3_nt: TGTGCCAGCAGTGACGGAGACAGGTTGACAGCTTTCTTT
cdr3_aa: CASSDGDRLTAFF

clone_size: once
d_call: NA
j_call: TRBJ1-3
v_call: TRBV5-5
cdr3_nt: TGTGCCAGCAGCTTGGGGGGAGCTGGAAACACCATATATTTT
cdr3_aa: CASSLGGAGNTIYF

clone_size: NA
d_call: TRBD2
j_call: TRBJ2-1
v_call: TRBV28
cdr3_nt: TGTGCCAGCAGTTCTAGCGGGGCCTACAATGAGCAGTTCTTC
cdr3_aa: CASSSSGAYNEQFF

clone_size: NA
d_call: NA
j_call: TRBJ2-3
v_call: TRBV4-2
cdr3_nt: TGTGCCAGCAGCCAAGCAGGGATTAAGAATCCAGATACGCAGTATTTT
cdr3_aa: CASSQAGIKNPDTQYF

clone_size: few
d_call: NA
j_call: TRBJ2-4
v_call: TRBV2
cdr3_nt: TGTGCCAGCAGTGCCCGACAGACGAAAAACATTCAGTACTTC
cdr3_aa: CASSARQTKNIQYF

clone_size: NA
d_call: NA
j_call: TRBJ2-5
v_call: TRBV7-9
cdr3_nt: TGTGCCAGCAGCTTCATCAAAGAGACCCAGTACTTC
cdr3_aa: CASSFIKETQYF

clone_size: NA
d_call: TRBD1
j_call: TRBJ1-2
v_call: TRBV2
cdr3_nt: TGTGCCAGCAGTGTACTTCGTCCAGGGGGGGCAGCTGGCTACACCTTC
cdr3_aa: CASSVLRPGGAAGYTF

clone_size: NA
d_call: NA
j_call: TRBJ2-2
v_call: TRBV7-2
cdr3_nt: TGTGCCAGCAGCTTAGTAGGATGGGGGGAGCTGTTTTTT
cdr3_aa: CASSLVGWGELFF

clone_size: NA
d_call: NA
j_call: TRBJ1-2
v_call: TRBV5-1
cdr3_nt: TGCGCCAGCGGGGAAGTCAACTATGGCTACACCTTC
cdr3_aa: CASGEVNYGYTF